The rows below give T cell receptor beta chains drawn from one sample of a study of cytomegalovirus exposure and HLA in healthy donors. Profiled with immunoSEQ multiplex PCR; TCRdb holds only in-frame clones, not every one. The sample has about 200,000 clones, under 90% seen once; the top ten hold approximately 0.098%. The sample taken for sequencing was PBMCs. Every receptor here comes from a boy aged 2 to 9 in good health and CMV-seronegative. Each CDR3 is given with its conserved first and last residue.

cdr3_aa: CASSPGGGGEQYF
v_call: TRBV7-3
cdr3_length: 13
j_call: TRBJ2-7

cdr3_aa: CSTGGDQPQHF
v_call: TRBV20-1
cdr3_length: 11
j_call: TRBJ1-5

cdr3_aa: CASSLAPDFTEAFF
v_call: TRBV7-9
cdr3_length: 14
j_call: TRBJ1-1

cdr3_aa: CASSSTSGGASGANVLTF
v_call: TRBV7-2
cdr3_length: 18
j_call: TRBJ2-6

cdr3_aa: CASSGRGSGLDTGELFF
v_call: TRBV9
cdr3_length: 17
j_call: TRBJ2-2

cdr3_aa: CASRRGPYYEQYF
v_call: TRBV19
cdr3_length: 13
j_call: TRBJ2-7

cdr3_aa: CASSQGGEGVITGELFF
v_call: TRBV4-3
cdr3_length: 17
j_call: TRBJ2-2

cdr3_aa: CASSSPGRGPTDTQYF
v_call: TRBV5-4
cdr3_length: 16
j_call: TRBJ2-3

cdr3_aa: CATSREGKLNQPQHF
v_call: TRBV15
cdr3_length: 15
j_call: TRBJ1-5

cdr3_aa: CASSVDPRGGQAPGTEAFF
v_call: TRBV9
cdr3_length: 19
j_call: TRBJ1-1

cdr3_aa: CASSVQMNTEAFF
v_call: TRBV6-1
cdr3_length: 13
j_call: TRBJ1-1

cdr3_aa: CASSRTGGTDTQYF
v_call: TRBV11-1
cdr3_length: 14
j_call: TRBJ2-3

cdr3_aa: CASSAEGGPGGYTF
v_call: TRBV2
cdr3_length: 14
j_call: TRBJ1-2

cdr3_aa: CASSSSDSYGYTF
v_call: TRBV6-6
cdr3_length: 13
j_call: TRBJ1-2

cdr3_aa: CAISEKQGRNAGANVLTF
v_call: TRBV10-3
cdr3_length: 18
j_call: TRBJ2-6

cdr3_aa: CASSSYWRTRRMNTEAFF
v_call: TRBV27
cdr3_length: 18
j_call: TRBJ1-1

cdr3_aa: CASSWIGQGGYEQYF
v_call: TRBV28
cdr3_length: 15
j_call: TRBJ2-7

cdr3_aa: CASSSPSTDTQYF
v_call: TRBV7-9
cdr3_length: 13
j_call: TRBJ2-3

cdr3_aa: CASSQETRTASPNTEAFF
v_call: TRBV4-1
cdr3_length: 18
j_call: TRBJ1-1

cdr3_aa: CASSLADGRGSNSPLHF
v_call: TRBV5-8
cdr3_length: 17
j_call: TRBJ1-6

cdr3_aa: CASSGSGGAYNEQFF
v_call: TRBV25-1
cdr3_length: 15
j_call: TRBJ2-1

cdr3_aa: CASSSDRATGNTIYF
v_call: TRBV7-7
cdr3_length: 15
j_call: TRBJ1-3

cdr3_aa: CATAGTGGVETQYF
v_call: TRBV10-3
cdr3_length: 14
j_call: TRBJ2-5

cdr3_aa: CASSVGGPYGYTF
v_call: TRBV2
cdr3_length: 13
j_call: TRBJ1-2

cdr3_aa: CASSLGRGITDTQYF
v_call: TRBV7-2
cdr3_length: 15
j_call: TRBJ2-3

cdr3_aa: CASSVQGDTEAFF
v_call: TRBV2
cdr3_length: 13
j_call: TRBJ1-1

cdr3_aa: CASSPFGIGELFF
v_call: TRBV7-2
cdr3_length: 13
j_call: TRBJ2-2

cdr3_aa: CASSLGGTRNEKLFF
v_call: TRBV7-7
cdr3_length: 15
j_call: TRBJ1-4

cdr3_aa: CASSVGEGAEAFF
v_call: TRBV9
cdr3_length: 13
j_call: TRBJ1-1

cdr3_aa: CASSPTGRGAFF
v_call: TRBV7-9
cdr3_length: 12
j_call: TRBJ1-1

cdr3_aa: CASCTYPSTDTQYF
v_call: TRBV6-1
cdr3_length: 14
j_call: TRBJ2-3

cdr3_aa: CASSPEGTSGGASETQYF
v_call: TRBV18
cdr3_length: 18
j_call: TRBJ2-5

cdr3_aa: CASSRESDYGYTF
v_call: TRBV5-6
cdr3_length: 13
j_call: TRBJ1-2

cdr3_aa: CASSSGQHYEQYF
v_call: TRBV5-8
cdr3_length: 13
j_call: TRBJ2-7

cdr3_aa: CASSSAGYQETQYF
v_call: TRBV7-9
cdr3_length: 14
j_call: TRBJ2-5

cdr3_aa: CASRHGTGSYEQYF
v_call: TRBV7-9
cdr3_length: 14
j_call: TRBJ2-7

cdr3_aa: CASSGRSGNTEAFF
v_call: TRBV6-6
cdr3_length: 14
j_call: TRBJ1-1

cdr3_aa: CASSEASTGVTEAFF
v_call: TRBV2
cdr3_length: 15
j_call: TRBJ1-1

cdr3_aa: CASSRRVDLAGGHSYEQYF
v_call: TRBV4-2
cdr3_length: 19
j_call: TRBJ2-7

cdr3_aa: CASSPPSGESSYNEQFF
v_call: TRBV18
cdr3_length: 17
j_call: TRBJ2-1

cdr3_aa: CASSLRGQRQGNYGYTF
v_call: TRBV4-3
cdr3_length: 17
j_call: TRBJ1-2

cdr3_aa: CAISESVGTNSEAFF
v_call: TRBV10-3
cdr3_length: 15
j_call: TRBJ1-1